These 15 T cell receptor beta chains came from one sample sequenced in a study of Tregs in tolerant kidney transplant recipients. Some clones are missing from TCRdb's copy, which holds only in-frame ones; the method was immunoSEQ multiplex PCR. The repertoire holds tens of thousands of clones, with approximately 85% as singletons. The material sequenced was Tregs from blood, taken before the transplant. Every receptor here comes from a human donor who received a combined kidney and bone marrow transplant.

V gene TRBV7-2 combines with J gene TRBJ2-1; 7 nucleotides match TRBD1. V shed 6 bases, J shed 8 bases, and the junction held 16 bases outside the gene matches. Germline CDR1 SGHTA, CDR2 FQGNSA. The CDR3 is 16 residues long. This chain's CDR3 is CASRITGTVGNYEQFF. As DNA, the CDR3 is TGTGCCAGCAGGATTACCGGGACAGTAGGAAATTATGAGCAGTTCTTC.

The V gene is TRBV2, the J gene TRBJ2-5; tentatively, D is TRBD1 or TRBD2 (5 bases each). The closer fit of TRBJ2-7 to the DNA end suggests the J call may be wrong. The CDR3 covers 14 residues. CDR1 and CDR2 from the germline V gene are SNHLY and FYNNEI. CDR3 sequence: CASSEAWDPYEQYF. The CDR3 nucleotides read TGTGCCAGCAGTGAAGCGTGGGACCCCTACGAGCAGTACTTC.

This rearrangement joins TRBV2 to TRBJ1-1, with 7 bases aligning to TRBD1. The CDR3 totals 14 residues. V lost 6 bases, J lost 0 bases, and 4 bases stayed unmatched. Germline CDR1 reads SNHLY; CDR2 reads FYNNEI. CDR3 coding DNA: TGTGCCAGCAGCCCGGGACAGTTGAACACTGAAGCTTTCTTT. This translates into CASSPGQLNTEAFF.

This clone has more than one count but fewer than ten. The chain employs TRBV10-3 and TRBJ2-7, with TRBD1 matching 12 bases. The CDR3 sequence is 14 residues long. Germline assignment: CDR1 ENHRY and CDR2 SYGVKD. The V and J ends lost 10 bases and 5 bases, in that order; junction bases with no gene match: 9. The CDR3 loop reads CATQPGQGANEQYF. DNA of the CDR3: TGTGCCACGCAACCGGGACAGGGGGCCAACGAGCAGTACTTC.

This chain joins TRBV2 and TRBJ2-7; D not certain. CDR3 length: 13 amino acids. The germline V gene has CDR1 SNHLY and CDR2 FYNNEI. Deletions cut 3 bases from V and 0 bases from J, with 6 bases between. The chain's CDR3 is CASSDPFSYEQYF. DNA for the CDR3: TGTGCCAGCAGTGATCCTTTCTCCTACGAGCAGTACTTC.

This rearrangement joins TRBV9 to TRBJ1-2; 9 bases align to TRBD1. Looked up from germline, CDR1 is SGDLS and CDR2 is YYNGEE. V dropped 4 bases and J dropped 5; count of bases not matched to a gene: 3. The CDR3 runs to 13 residues. The CDR3 loop is CASSFGQGYGYTF. The CDR3 DNA reads as TGTGCCAGCAGCTTCGGACAGGGGTATGGCTACACCTTC.

The rearrangement uses TRBV5-4 and TRBJ2-3; no firm D call. Germline CDR1 is SGHNT and CDR2 is YYREEE (reference sequence). This CDR3 is built from 13 residues. The V end lost 4 bases, the J end lost 4 bases, and 10 bases lay between the germline ends. The CDR3 loop reads CASSPWAADTQYF. Written as DNA, the CDR3 is TGTGCCAGCAGCCCGTGGGCAGCAGATACGCAGTATTTT. Filled out from reference TRBV5-4 and TRBJ2-3, the complete variable domain reads ETGVTQSPTHLIKTRGQQVTLRCSSQSGHNTVSWYQQALGQGPQFIFQYYREEENGRGNFPPRFSGLQFPNYSSELNVNALELDDSALYLCASSPWAADTQYFGPGTRLTVL.

This rearrangement joins TRBV11-2 to TRBJ2-7, with D tentatively TRBD2 (5 bases). The V gene lost 1 base and the J gene lost 0 bases, with 7 bases spanning the gap. Per germline, CDR1 SGHAT and CDR2 FQNNGV. The CDR3 sequence is 14 residues long. The DNA for the CDR3 is TGTGCCAGCAGCTTAGCGGGGAGCTCCTACGAGCAGTACTTC. Protein product: CASSLAGSSYEQYF.

Notes on this clone: The same CDR3 arises from other DNA sequences in this sample as well. This chain links TRBV27 with TRBJ2-2; 7 nucleotides align to TRBD1. The V and J ends lost 2 bases and 5 bases, in that order; junction bases with no gene match: 5. Per the germline V gene, CDR1 is MNHEY and CDR2 is SMNVEV (reference sequence). The length of the CDR3 is 15 residues. The CDR3 loop is CASSLRGLETGELFF. The CDR3 nucleotides read TGTGCCAGCAGTTTAAGGGGGCTCGAGACCGGGGAGCTGTTTTTT.

This clone has a single count. V and J are TRBV25-1 and TRBJ2-3; TRBD1 is a possible D gene (6 bases). V dropped 3 bases and J dropped 0 bases, with 16 bases sitting between them. The germline V gene encodes CDR1 MGHDK and CDR2 SYGVNS. This CDR3 is 17 amino acids long. CDR3 loop: CASSDPLGGPSTDTQYF. The CDR3 DNA follows: TGTGCCAGCAGTGACCCCCTAGGGGGTCCGAGCACAGATACGCAGTATTTT.

V and J are TRBV7-2 and TRBJ2-2, with D perhaps being TRBD1 or TRBD2 (5 bases each). V was pared by 2 bases and J by 0 bases, with 10 bases between. The CDR3 loop spans 16 amino acids. The germline V gene has CDR1 SGHTA and CDR2 FQGNSA. The CDR3 is CASSLRGQPNTGELFF. The CDR3, as DNA: TGTGCCAGCAGCTTACGGGGCCAACCGAACACCGGGGAGCTGTTTTTT.

The chain is built from TRBV2 and TRBJ2-3; no reliable D call. Germline loops: CDR1 SNHLY, CDR2 FYNNEI. Deletions cut 5 bases from V and 0 bases from J, with 12 bases between. There are 15 residues in the CDR3. The CDR3 region is CASSRLRLSTDTQYF. The CDR3 region has the DNA TGTGCCAGCAGTCGCCTACGACTTAGCACAGATACGCAGTATTTT.

This clone is a singleton in its sample. The V call is TRBV28, the J call TRBJ2-7; 10 nucleotides align to TRBD2. This CDR3 has 15 amino acids. Germline CDR1 reads MDHEN; CDR2 reads SYDVKM. V lost 8 bases and J lost 3; bases outside the gene matches: 10. CDR3 residues: CASGASGRFNYEQYF. CDR3 bases: TGTGCCAGCGGGGCTAGCGGGAGATTTAACTACGAGCAGTACTTC. Using reference TRBV28 and TRBJ2-7 for the parts outside the CDR3, the full variable domain is DVKVTQSSRYLVKRTGEKVFLECVQDMDHENMFWYRQDPGLGLRLIYFSYDVKMKEKGDIPEGYSVSREKKERFSLILESASTNQTSMYLCASGASGRFNYEQYFGPGTRLTVT.

V usage is TRBV10-3 and J usage is TRBJ2-3; D gene uncertain. CDR1 is ENHRY and CDR2 is SYGVKD in the germline V gene. The CDR3 extends over 11 amino acids. V lost 8 bases, J lost 2 bases, and 5 bases lay in between. CDR3 sequence reads: CAIGSTDTQYF. CDR3 in DNA: TGTGCCATCGGTTCCACAGATACGCAGTATTTT.

This rearrangement joins TRBV7-2 to TRBJ2-7; D not certain. Germline lookup yields CDR1 SGHTA and CDR2 FQGNSA. The CDR3 has 14 amino acids. The germline V and J ends were trimmed by 1 base and 7 bases, with 14 bases remaining between them. The CDR3: CASSLEIGSREQYF. The CDR3 coding sequence is TGTGCCAGCAGCTTAGAAATCGGGTCTCGGGAGCAGTACTTC.